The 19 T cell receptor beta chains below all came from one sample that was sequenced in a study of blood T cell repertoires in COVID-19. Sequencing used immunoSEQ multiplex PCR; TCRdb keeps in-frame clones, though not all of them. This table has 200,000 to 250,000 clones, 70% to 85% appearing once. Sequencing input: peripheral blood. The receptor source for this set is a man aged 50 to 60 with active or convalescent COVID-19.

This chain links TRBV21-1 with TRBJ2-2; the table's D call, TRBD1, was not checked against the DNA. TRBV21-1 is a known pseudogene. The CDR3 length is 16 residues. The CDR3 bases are TGTGCCAGCAGACCAGGGACAGGGGAGGGCACCGGGGAGCTGTTTTTT. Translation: CASRPGTGEGTGELFF.

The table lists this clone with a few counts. This CDR3 reads CASSRGQNYGYTF. CDR3 sequence (DNA): TGTGCCAGCAGCCGAGGACAGAACTATGGCTACACCTTC. V is TRBV7-3 and J is TRBJ1-2; TRBD1 is a possible D gene (6 bases). Per the germline V gene, CDR1 is SGHTA and CDR2 is FQGTGA. This CDR3 comprises 13 residues. Trimming pared 5 bases from V and 2 bases from J, leaving 9 bases between.

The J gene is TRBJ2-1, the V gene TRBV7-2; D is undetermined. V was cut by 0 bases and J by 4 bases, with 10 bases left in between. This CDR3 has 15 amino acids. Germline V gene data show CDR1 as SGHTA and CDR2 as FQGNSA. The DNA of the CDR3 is TGTGCCAGCAGCTTAGCGTTTGAGGTATACAATGAGCAGTTCTTC. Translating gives CASSLAFEVYNEQFF.

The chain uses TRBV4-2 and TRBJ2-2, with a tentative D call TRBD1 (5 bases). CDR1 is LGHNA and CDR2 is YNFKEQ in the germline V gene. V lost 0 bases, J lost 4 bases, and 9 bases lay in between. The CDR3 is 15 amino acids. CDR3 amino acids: CASSQESGRTGELFF. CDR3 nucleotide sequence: TGTGCCAGCAGCCAAGAATCAGGGCGCACCGGGGAGCTGTTTTTT.

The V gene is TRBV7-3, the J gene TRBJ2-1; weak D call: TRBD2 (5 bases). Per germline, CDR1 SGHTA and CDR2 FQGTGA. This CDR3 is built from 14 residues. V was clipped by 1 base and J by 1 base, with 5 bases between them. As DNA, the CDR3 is TGTGCCAGCAGCTTAAGCGGGTCCTACAATGAGCAGTTCTTC. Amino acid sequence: CASSLSGSYNEQFF.

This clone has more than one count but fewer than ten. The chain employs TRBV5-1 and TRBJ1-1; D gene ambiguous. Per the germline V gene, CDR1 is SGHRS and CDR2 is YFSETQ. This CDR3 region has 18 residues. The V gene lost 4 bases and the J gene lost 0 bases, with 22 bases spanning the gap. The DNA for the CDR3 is TGCGCCAGCAGCCCGAACCCAAACAGAGGGATAATGAACACTGAAGCTTTCTTT. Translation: CASSPNPNRGIMNTEAFF.

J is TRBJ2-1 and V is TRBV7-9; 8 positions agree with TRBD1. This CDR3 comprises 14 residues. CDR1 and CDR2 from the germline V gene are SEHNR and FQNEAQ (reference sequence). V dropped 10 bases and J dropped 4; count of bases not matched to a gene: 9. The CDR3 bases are TGTGCCACCCCGGACAGGGACCAATACAATGAGCAGTTCTTC. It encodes CATPDRDQYNEQFF.

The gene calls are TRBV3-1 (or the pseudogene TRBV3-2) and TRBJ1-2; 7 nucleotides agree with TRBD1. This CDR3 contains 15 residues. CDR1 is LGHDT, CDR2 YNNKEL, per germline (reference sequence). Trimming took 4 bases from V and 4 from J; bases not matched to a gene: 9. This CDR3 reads CASSPTPGQLYGYTF. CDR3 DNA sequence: TGTGCCAGCAGCCCTACTCCGGGACAGCTCTATGGCTACACCTTC.

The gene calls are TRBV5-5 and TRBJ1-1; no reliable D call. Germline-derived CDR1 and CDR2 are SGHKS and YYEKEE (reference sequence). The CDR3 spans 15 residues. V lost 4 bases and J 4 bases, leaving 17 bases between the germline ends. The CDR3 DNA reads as TGTGCCAGCAGCCCCGTCGTAAGAGGTCGCACTGAAGCTTTCTTT. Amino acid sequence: CASSPVVRGRTEAFF. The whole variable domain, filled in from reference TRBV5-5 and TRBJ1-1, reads DAGVTQSPTHLIKTRGQQVTLRCSPISGHKSVSWYQQVLGQGPQFIFQYYEKEERGRGNFPDRFSARQFPNYSSELNVNALLLGDSALYLCASSPVVRGRTEAFFGQGTRLTVV.

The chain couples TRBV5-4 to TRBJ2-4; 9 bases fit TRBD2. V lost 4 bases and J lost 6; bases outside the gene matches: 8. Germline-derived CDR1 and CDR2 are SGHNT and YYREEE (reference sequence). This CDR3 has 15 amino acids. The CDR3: CASSIAGEQRNIQYF. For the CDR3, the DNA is TGTGCCAGCAGCATAGCGGGAGAGCAGAGAAACATTCAGTACTTC.

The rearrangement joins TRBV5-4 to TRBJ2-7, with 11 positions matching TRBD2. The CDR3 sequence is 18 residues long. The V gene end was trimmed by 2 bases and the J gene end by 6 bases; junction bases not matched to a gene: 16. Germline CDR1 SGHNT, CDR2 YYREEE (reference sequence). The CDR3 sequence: CASSLGGGYSGRAREQYF. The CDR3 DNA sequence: TGTGCCAGCAGCTTAGGCGGGGGGTATAGCGGGAGGGCCCGCGAGCAGTACTTC.

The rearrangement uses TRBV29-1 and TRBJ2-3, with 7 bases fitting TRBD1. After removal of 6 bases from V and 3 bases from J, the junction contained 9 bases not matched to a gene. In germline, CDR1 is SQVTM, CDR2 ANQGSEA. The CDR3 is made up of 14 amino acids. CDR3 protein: CSVERQGRTDTQYF. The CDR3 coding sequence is TGCAGCGTCGAGCGACAGGGAAGAACAGATACGCAGTATTTT.

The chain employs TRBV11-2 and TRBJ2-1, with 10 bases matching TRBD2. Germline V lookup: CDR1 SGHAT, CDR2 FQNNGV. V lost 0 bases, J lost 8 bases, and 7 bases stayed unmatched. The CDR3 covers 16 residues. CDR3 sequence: CASSLDLQRGGYEQFF. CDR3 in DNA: TGTGCCAGCAGCTTAGATCTGCAGCGGGGGGGCTATGAGCAGTTCTTC.

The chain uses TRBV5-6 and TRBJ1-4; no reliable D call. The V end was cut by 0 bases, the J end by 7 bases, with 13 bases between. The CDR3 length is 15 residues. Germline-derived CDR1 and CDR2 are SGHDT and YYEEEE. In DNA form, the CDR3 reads TGTGCCAGCAGCTTGGCCGCGGGGAGTGCTGAAAAACTGTTTTTT. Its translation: CASSLAAGSAEKLFF.

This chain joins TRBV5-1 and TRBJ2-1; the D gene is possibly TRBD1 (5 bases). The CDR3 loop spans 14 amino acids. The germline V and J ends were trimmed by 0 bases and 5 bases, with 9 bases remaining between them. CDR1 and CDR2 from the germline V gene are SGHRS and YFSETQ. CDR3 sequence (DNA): TGCGCCAGCAGCTTGGGCGACAGTCACAATGAGCAGTTCTTC. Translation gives CASSLGDSHNEQFF. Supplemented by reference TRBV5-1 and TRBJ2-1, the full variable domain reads KAGVTQTPRYLIKTRGQQVTLSCSPISGHRSVSWYQQTPGQGLQFLFEYFSETQRNKGNFPGRFSGRQFSNSRSEMNVSTLELGDSALYLCASSLGDSHNEQFFGPGTRLTVL.

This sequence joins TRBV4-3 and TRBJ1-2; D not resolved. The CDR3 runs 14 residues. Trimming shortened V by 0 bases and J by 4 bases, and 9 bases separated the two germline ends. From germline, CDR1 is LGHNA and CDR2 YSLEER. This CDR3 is CASSQDMAAYGYTF. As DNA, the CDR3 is TGCGCCAGCAGCCAAGATATGGCGGCCTATGGCTACACCTTC.

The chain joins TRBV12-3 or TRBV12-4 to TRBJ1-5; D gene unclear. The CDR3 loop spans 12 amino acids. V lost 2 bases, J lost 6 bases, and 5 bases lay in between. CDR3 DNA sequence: TGTGCCAGCAGTTTACTCGGTCAGCCCCAGCATTTT. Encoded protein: CASSLLGQPQHF.

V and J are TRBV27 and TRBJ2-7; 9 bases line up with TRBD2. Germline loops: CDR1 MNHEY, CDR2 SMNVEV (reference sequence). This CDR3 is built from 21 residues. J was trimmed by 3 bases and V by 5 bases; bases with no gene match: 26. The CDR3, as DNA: TGTGCCAGCAGTGCATACCCACCTACAGCGGGGGGTATAACACGAATCTACGAGCAGTACGTC. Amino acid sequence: CASSAYPPTAGGITRIYEQYV.

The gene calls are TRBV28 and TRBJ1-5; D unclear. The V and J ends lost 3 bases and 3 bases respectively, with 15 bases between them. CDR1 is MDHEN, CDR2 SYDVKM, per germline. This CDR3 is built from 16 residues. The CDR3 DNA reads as TGTGCCAGCAGTTTTGAATCCGGGAGGAACAATCAGCCCCAGCATTTT. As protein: CASSFESGRNNQPQHF.